This TCR beta chain was recorded in a study of blood T cell repertoires in COVID-19. Overall study: Acute-phase and convalescent COVID-19 samples originated in the United States, Italy and Spain. PBMCs, B-cell-depleted T cells, or T cells were the source of the cDNA or gDNA that made up the material.

Trimming at V came to 4 bases and at J to 2 bases, leaving 2 bases not matched to a gene. The CDR3 runs 14 residues. Germline CDR1 LGHNA, CDR2 YSLEER. Authors' data handling: For nucleated cells, counts were estimated from reference gene primer amplification. TCRdb's table, derived via immunoSEQ multiplex PCR, lists solely in-frame clones and lacks some. The V and J calls and the clone size are those of that table, but D and trimming were determined from the DNA. This table has a few hundred thousand clones, more than 65% appearing once. The sequence came from a woman aged 40 to 49 who had recovered from COVID-19. The V gene is TRBV4-3, the J gene TRBJ2-7; TRBD1 matches at 10 bases. The sequenced sample was peripheral blood. The CDR3 is CASSLGQGAYEQYF. CDR3 DNA sequence: TGCGCCAGCAGCCTAGGACAGGGGGCCTACGAGCAGTACTTC.